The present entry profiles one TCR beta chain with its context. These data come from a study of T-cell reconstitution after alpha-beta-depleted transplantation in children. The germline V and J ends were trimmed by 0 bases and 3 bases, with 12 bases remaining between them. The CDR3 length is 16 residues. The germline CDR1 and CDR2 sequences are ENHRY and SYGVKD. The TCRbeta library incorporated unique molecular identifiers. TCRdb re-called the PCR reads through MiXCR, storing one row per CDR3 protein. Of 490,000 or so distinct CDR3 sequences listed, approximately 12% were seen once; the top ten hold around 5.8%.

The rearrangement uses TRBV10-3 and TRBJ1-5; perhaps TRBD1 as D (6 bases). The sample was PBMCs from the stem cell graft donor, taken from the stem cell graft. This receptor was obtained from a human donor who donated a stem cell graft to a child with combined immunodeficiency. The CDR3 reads CAISESRGTNNQPQHF. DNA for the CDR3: TGTGCCATCAGTGAGTCGAGGGGGACTAACAATCAGCCCCAGCATTTT.